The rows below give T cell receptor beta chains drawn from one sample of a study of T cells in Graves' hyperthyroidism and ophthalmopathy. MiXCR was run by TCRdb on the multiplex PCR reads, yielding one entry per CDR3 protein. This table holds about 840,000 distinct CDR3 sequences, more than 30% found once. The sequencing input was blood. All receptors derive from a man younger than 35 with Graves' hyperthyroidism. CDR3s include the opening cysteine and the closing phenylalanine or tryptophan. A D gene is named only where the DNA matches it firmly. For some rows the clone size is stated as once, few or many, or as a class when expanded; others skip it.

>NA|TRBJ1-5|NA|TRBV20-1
CSARDLRGGGIQPQHF
TGCAGTGCTAGAGATTTACGGGGTGGGGGGATTCAGCCCCAGCATTTT
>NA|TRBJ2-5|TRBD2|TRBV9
CASSQRTSGRAQETQYF
TGTGCCAGCAGCCAGAGGACTAGCGGGAGGGCCCAGGAGACCCAGTACTTC
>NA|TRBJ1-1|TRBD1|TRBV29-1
CSVEWTGSNTEAFF
TGCAGCGTTGAGTGGACAGGATCGAACACTGAAGCTTTCTTT
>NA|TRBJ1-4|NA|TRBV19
CASSAAINEKLSF
TGTGCCAGTAGTGCAGCTATTAATGAAAAACTGTCTTTT
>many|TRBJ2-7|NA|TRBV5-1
CASSLDIHEQYF
TGCGCCAGCAGCTTGGACATCCACGAGCAGTACTTC
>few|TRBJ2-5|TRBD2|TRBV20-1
CSARGLAGTQETQYF
TGCAGTGCTAGAGGGCTAGCGGGTACCCAAGAGACCCAGTACTTC
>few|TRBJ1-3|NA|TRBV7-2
CASSLGPAGSGNTIYF
TGTGCCAGCAGCCTCGGCCCGGCGGGCTCTGGAAACACCATATATTTT
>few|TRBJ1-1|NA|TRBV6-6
CASRRGSDGNTEAFF
TGTGCCAGCAGGCGGGGCTCGGACGGTAACACTGAAGCTTTCTTT
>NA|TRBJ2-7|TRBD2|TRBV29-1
CSGMKGGASGKGEQYF
TGCAGCGGTATGAAGGGGGGGGCTAGCGGGAAAGGCGAGCAGTACTTC
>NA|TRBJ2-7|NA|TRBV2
CASSELEDATYEQYF
TGTGCCAGCAGTGAGTTGGAGGACGCAACCTACGAGCAGTACTTC
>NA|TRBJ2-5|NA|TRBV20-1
CSASSGAGGETQYF
TGCAGTGCTAGCAGCGGCGCCGGGGGCGAGACCCAGTACTTC
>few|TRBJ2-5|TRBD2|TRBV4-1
CASSQVGLSKETQYF
TGCGCCAGCAGCCAAGTGGGACTAAGTAAAGAGACCCAGTACTTC
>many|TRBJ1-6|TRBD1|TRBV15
CATSRGTGNSPLHF
TGTGCCACCAGCAGAGGGACAGGGAATTCACCCCTCCACTTT
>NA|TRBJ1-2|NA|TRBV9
CASSAGSGHYGYTF
TGTGCCAGCAGCGCAGGGAGCGGTCACTATGGCTACACCTTC
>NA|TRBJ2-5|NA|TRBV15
CATEGEETQYF
TGTGCCACCGAAGGGGAAGAGACCCAGTACTTC
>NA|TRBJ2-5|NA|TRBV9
CASSFNGVKETQYF
TGTGCCAGCAGCTTCAATGGAGTTAAAGAGACCCAGTACTTC
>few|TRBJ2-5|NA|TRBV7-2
CASSPSGELEIQYF
TGTGCCAGCAGCCCCTCGGGGGAGCTGGAGATCCAGTACTTC